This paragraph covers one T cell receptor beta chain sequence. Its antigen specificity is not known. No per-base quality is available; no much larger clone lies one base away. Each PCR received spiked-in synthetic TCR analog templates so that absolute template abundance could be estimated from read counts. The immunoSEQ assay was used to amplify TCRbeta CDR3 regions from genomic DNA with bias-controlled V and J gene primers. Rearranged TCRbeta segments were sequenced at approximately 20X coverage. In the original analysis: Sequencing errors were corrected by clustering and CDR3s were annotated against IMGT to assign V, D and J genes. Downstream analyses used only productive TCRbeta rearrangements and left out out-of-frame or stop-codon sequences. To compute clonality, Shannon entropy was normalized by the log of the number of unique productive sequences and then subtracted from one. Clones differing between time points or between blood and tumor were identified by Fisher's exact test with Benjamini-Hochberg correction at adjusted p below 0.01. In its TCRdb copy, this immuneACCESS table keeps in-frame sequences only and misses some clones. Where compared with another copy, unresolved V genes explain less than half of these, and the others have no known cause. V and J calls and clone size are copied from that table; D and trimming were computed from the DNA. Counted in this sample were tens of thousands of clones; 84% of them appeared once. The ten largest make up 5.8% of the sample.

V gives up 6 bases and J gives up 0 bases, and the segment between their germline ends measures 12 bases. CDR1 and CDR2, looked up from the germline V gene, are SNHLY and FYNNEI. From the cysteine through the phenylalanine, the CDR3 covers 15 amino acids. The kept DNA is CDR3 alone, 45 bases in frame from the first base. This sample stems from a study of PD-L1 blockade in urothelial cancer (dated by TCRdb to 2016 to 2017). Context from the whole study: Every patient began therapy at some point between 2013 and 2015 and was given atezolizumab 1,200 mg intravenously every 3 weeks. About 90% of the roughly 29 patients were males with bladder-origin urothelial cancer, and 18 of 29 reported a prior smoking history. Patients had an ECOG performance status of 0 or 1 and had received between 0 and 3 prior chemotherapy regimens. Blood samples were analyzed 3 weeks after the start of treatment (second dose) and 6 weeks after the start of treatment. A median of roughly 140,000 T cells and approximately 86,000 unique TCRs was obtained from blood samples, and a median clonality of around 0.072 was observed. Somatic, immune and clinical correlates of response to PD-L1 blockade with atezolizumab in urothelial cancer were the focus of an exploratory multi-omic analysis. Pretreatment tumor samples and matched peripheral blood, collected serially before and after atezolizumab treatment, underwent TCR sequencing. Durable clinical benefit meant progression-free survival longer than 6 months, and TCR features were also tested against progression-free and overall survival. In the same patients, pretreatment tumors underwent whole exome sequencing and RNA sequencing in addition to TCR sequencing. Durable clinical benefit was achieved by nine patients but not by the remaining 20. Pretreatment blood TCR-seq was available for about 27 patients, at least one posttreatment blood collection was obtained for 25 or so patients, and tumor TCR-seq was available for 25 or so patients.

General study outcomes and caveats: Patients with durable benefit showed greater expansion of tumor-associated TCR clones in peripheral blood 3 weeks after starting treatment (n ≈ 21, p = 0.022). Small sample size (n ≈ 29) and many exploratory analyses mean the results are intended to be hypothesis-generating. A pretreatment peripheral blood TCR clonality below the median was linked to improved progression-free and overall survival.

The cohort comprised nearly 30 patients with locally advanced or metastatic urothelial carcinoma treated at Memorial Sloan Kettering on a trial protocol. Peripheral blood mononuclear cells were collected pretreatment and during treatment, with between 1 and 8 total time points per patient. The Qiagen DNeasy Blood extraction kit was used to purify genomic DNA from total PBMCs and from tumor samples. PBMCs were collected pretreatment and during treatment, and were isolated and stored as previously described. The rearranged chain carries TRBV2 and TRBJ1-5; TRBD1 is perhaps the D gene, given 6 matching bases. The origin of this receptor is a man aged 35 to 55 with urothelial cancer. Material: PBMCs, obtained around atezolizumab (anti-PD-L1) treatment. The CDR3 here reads CASSGQKHSNQPQHF. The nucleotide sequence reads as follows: TGTGCCAGCAGCGGACAGAAACATAGCAATCAGCCCCAGCATTTT.